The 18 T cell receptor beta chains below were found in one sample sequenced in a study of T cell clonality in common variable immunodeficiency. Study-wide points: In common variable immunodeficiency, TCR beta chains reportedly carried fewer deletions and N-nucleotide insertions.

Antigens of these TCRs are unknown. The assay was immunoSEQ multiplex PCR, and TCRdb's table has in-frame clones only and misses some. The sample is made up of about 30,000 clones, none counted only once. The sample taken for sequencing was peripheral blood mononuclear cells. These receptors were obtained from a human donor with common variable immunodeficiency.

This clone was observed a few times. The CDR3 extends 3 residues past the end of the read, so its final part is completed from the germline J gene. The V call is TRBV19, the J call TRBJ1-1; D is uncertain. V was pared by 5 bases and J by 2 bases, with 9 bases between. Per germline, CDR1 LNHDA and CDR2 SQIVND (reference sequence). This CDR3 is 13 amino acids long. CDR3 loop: CASSSIVNTEAFF. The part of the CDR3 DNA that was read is TGTGCCAGTAGTTCTATAGTCAACACTGAA.

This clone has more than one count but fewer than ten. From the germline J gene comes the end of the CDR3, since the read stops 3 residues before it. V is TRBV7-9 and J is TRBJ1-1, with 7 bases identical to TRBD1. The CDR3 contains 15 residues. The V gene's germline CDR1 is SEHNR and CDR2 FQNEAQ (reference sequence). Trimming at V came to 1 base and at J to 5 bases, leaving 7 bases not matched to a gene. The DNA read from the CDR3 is TGTGCCAGCAGCTTAGATCAGGGGGGCGAGACTGAA. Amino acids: CASSLDQGGETE. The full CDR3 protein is CASSLDQGGETEAFF.

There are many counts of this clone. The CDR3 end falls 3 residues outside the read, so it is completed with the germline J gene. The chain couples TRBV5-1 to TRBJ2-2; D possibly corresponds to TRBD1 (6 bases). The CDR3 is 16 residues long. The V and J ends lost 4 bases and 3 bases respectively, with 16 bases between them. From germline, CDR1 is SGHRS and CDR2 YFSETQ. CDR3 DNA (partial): TGCGCCAGCAGCGTCTTTGGGGGCGCGGACACCGGGGAG. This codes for CASSVFGGADTGE. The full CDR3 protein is CASSVFGGADTGELFF.

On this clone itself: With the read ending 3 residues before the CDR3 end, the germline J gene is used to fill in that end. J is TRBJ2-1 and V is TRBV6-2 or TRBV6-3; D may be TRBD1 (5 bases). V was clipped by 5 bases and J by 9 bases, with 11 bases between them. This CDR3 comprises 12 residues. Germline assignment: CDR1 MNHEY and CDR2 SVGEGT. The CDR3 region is CASSITGFEQFF. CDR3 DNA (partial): TGTGCCAGCAGTATAACAGGTTTTGAG.

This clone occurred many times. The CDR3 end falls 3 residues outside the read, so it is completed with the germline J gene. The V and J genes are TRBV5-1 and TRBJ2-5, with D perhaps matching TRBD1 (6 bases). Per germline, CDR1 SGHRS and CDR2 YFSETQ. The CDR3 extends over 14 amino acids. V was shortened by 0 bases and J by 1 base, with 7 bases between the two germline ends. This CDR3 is CASSLGGGQETQYF. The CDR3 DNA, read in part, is TGCGCCAGCAGCTTGGGAGGGGGCCAAGAGACC.

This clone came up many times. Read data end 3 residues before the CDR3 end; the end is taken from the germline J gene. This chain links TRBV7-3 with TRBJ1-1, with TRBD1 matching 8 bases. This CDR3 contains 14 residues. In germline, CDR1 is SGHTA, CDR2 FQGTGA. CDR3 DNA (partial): TGTGCCAGCAGCTTAACCCACGGACAGGGTTTG. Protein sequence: CASSLTHGQGL. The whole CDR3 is CASSLTHGQGLAFF.

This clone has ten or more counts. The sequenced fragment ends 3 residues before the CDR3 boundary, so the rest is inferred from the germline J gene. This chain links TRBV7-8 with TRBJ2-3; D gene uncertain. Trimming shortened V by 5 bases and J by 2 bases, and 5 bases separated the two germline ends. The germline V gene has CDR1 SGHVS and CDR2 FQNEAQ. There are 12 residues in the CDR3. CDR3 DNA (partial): TGTGCCAGCAGCCTATCCACAGATACG. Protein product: CASSLSTDT. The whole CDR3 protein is CASSLSTDTQYF.

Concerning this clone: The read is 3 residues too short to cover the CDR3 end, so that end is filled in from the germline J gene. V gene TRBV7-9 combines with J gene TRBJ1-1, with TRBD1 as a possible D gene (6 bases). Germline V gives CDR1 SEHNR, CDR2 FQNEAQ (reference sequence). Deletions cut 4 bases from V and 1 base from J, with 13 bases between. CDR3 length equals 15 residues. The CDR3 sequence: CASSCGGIGNTEAFF. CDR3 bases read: TGTGCCAGCAGCTGCGGGGGCATTGGGAACACTGAA.

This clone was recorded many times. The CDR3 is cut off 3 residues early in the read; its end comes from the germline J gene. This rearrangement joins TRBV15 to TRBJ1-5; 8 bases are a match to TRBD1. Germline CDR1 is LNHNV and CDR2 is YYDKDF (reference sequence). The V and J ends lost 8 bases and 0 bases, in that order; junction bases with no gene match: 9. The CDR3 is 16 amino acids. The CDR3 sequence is CATDPWTGSSNQPQHF. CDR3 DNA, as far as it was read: TGTGCCACCGACCCGTGGACAGGGAGTAGCAATCAGCCC.

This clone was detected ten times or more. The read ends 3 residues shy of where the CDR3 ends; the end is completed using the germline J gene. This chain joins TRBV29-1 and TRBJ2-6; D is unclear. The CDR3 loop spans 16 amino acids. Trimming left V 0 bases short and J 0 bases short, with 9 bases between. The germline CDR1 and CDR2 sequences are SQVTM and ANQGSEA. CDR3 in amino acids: CSVEDLNYSGANVLTF. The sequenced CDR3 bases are TGCAGCGTTGAAGATCTTAACTACTCTGGGGCCAACGTC.

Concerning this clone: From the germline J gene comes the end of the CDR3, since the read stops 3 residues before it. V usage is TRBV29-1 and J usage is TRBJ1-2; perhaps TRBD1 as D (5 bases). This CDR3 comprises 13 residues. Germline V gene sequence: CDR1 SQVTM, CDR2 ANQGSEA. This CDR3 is CSVQDNSRWGYTF. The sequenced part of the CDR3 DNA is TGCAGCGTTCAGGACAATTCACGATGGGGC.

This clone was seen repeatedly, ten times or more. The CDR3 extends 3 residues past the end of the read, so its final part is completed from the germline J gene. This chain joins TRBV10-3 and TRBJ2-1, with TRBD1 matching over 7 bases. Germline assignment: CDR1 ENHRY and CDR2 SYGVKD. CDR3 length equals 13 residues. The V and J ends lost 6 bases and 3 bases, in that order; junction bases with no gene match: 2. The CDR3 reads CAIRGDSYNEQFF. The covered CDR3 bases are TGTGCCATCAGGGGGGACAGCTACAATGAG.

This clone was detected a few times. CDR3 DNA (partial): TGCGCCAGCAGCTCAGGGGCTGGGGGTGGAGAGACC. This codes for CASSSGAGGGET. The full-length CDR3 reads as CASSSGAGGGETQYF. The chain employs TRBV5-1 and TRBJ2-5, with D tentatively TRBD1 (6 bases). The CDR3 end falls 3 residues outside the read, so it is completed with the germline J gene. V lost 3 bases and J lost 4, with 16 bases in between. In germline, CDR1 is SGHRS, CDR2 YFSETQ. CDR3 size: 15 residues.

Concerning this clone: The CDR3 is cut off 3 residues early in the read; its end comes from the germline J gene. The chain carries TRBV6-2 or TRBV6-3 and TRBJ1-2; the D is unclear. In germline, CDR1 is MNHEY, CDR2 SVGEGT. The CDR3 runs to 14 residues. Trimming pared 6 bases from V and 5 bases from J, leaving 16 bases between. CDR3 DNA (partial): TGTGCCAGCAGAGGACTGGGAGGTTTTTATGGC. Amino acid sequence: CASRGLGGFYG. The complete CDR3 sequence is CASRGLGGFYGYTF.

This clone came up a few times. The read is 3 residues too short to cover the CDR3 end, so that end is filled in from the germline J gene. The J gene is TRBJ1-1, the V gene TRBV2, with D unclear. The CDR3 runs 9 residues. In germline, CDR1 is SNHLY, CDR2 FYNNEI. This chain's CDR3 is CASNPRAFF. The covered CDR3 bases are TGTGCCAGCAATCCCAGA. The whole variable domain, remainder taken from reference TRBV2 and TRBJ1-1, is EPEVTQTPSHQVTQMGQEVILRCVPISNHLYFYWYRQILGQKVEFLVSFYNNEISEKSEIFDDQFSVERPDGSNFTLKIRSTKLEDSAMYFCASNPRAFFGQGTRLTVV.

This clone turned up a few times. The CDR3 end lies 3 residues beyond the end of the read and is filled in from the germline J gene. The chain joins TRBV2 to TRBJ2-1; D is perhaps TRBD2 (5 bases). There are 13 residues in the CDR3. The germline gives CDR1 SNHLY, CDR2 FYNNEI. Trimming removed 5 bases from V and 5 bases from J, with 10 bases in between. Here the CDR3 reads CASSSGVHNEQFF. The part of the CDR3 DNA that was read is TGTGCCAGCAGTTCCGGGGTTCACAATGAG. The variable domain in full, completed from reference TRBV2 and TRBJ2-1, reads EPEVTQTPSHQVTQMGQEVILRCVPISNHLYFYWYRQILGQKVEFLVSFYNNEISEKSEIFDDQFSVERPDGSNFTLKIRSTKLEDSAMYFCASSSGVHNEQFFGPGTRLTVL.

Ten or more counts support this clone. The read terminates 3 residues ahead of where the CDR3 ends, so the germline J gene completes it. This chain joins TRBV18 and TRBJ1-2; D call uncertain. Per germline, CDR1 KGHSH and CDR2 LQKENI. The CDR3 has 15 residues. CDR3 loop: CASSPPLGRRRGYTF. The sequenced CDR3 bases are TGTGCCAGCTCACCACCTTTGGGCAGGCGTCGGGGC.

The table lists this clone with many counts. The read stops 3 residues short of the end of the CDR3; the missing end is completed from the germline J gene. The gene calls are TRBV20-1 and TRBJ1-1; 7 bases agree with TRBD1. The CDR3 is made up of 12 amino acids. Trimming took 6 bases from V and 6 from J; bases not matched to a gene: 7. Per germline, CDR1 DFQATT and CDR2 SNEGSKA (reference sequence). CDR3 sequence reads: CSAKQGRPEAFF. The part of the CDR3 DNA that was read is TGCAGTGCGAAACAGGGGAGGCCTGAA.